This T cell receptor (beta chain) originates from a study of shared clonotypes between healthy human individuals. Profiled with immunoSEQ multiplex PCR; TCRdb holds only in-frame clones, not every one. The sample has about 470,000 clones, 70% to 80% seen once. All of the donors resided in Nashville, Tennessee, and each was a Caucasian adult. The CDR3 runs 13 residues. Germline-derived CDR1 and CDR2 are SGHAT and FQNNGV. This clonotype was sampled from a woman in her thirties or forties in good health. Some clones in this sample may be carry-over from other donors' samples. The V and J genes are TRBV11-2 and TRBJ2-5; TRBD2 aligns across 10 bases. The end of the DNA aligns better with TRBJ2-7, so the J call may be wrong. Material for sequencing was PBMCs. The CDR3 DNA reads TGTGCCAGCAGCAGACTAGCGGGCTACGAGCAGTACTTC. This encodes CASSRLAGYEQYF.